This T cell receptor beta chain is drawn from a study of cytomegalovirus exposure and HLA in healthy donors. Overall study: The roughly 120 validation repertoires matched the 500 to 750 first-cohort repertoires in platform, a later analysis reported. The study's findings and limits: 150 to 200 TCR beta chains were listed as cytomegalovirus-associated. In the 120 or so validation repertoires, 85% to 95% of cluster scores exceeded 0, per a later analysis.

With respect to this clone: What it recognizes is unknown.

TCRdb's copy holds only in-frame clones and misses some; the assay was immunoSEQ multiplex PCR. The table includes some 49,000 clones, 94% detected once. The germline gives CDR1 MRHNA, CDR2 SNTAGT. This CDR3 is 15 amino acids long. J gave up 5 bases and V 3 bases, and 5 bases lay outside the gene matches. This receptor was taken from a woman aged 18-29 years in good health and CMV-seropositive. The V and J genes are TRBV6-4 and TRBJ2-1; 9 positions agree with TRBD1. The material sequenced was PBMCs. This CDR3 is CASSEGTGSHNEQFF. Here the CDR3 DNA reads TGTGCCAGCAGTGAAGGGACAGGGTCCCACAATGAGCAGTTCTTC.